This T cell receptor (beta chain) was found in a study of identical twins. Healthy Caucasians made up all donors. This clonotype was seen more than once but under ten times. No antigen is known for it. MiXCR, applied by TCRdb to the 5' RACE reads, yields one record per CDR3 protein. The table includes some 1,600,000 distinct CDR3 sequences, about 30% detected once. Overall study results and limits: Invariant MAIT and iNKT cells are populations that could partly confound zero-insertion analyses.

V lost 5 bases, J lost 3 bases, and 6 bases stayed unmatched. This CDR3 contains 16 residues. The germline V gene encodes CDR1 MNHNY and CDR2 SVGAGI (reference sequence). The rearrangement links TRBV6-6 to TRBJ2-3; 12 positions match TRBD2. This TCR came from a newborn girl in good health. Sequenced: cord blood. In nucleotides, the CDR3 is TGTGCCAGCAGTGTTTGGACTAGCGGGGATACAGATACGCAGTATTTT. It is translated as CASSVWTSGDTDTQYF.